This entry lists 21 T cell receptor beta chains sequenced from one sample in a study of T cells after yellow fever vaccination (dated by TCRdb to the late 2010s). Libraries were prepared through 5' RACE. Sequencing was carried out with an Illumina NovaSeq 6000. The public reads were quality trimmed at Q25 with fastp and then assembled into clones with MiXCR by TCRdb, keeping productive beta chains. A single entry per CDR3 protein holds the most common genes and DNA from its merged rows. For this sample there are more than 80,000 distinct CDR3 sequences; about 6% appear just once. About 41% of the sample belongs to the ten largest clones. What this sample's treatment or condition label stands for: live attenuated yellow fever vaccine strain. The starting material was CD8+ T cells sorted from PBMCs, obtained 10 days after the yellow fever booster vaccination. The receptors come from a man younger than 35 who received the YFV17D yellow fever vaccine.

Only a few counts were recorded for this clonotype. V and J are TRBV6-6 and TRBJ2-2; D ambiguous. The length of the CDR3 is 12 residues. V was clipped by 0 bases and J by 6 bases, with 2 bases between them. The germline V gene has CDR1 MNHNY and CDR2 SVGAGI (reference sequence). Written as DNA, the CDR3 is TGTGCCAGCAGTTACTCGCCCGGGGAGCTGTTTTTT. It is translated as CASSYSPGELFF.

The sample holds a few counts of this clonotype. The rearrangement links TRBV21-1 to TRBJ2-1; the table's D call of TRBD1 was not tested on the DNA. TRBV21-1 is given as a pseudogene. The length of the CDR3 is 16 residues. The chain's CDR3 is CASSKGSRGPSNEQFF. The DNA of the CDR3 is TGTGCCAGCAGCAAGGGATCTAGGGGGCCGTCTAATGAGCAGTTCTTC.

This clonotype was detected only a few times. V and J are TRBV30 and TRBJ2-2; the D gene could be TRBD1 or TRBD2 (5 bases each). The CDR3 length is 13 residues. Germline V gene lookup returns CDR1 GTSNPN and CDR2 SVGIG (reference sequence). The V gene lost 4 bases and the J gene lost 15 bases, with 21 bases spanning the gap. CDR3 DNA sequence: TGTGCCTGGATTCTAACACCCGGGACGCTAATGTTTTTT. Encoded protein: CAWILTPGTLMFF.

The sample holds a few counts of this clonotype. This rearrangement joins TRBV3-1 to TRBJ2-7; D is perhaps TRBD1 or TRBD2 (5 bases each). CDR3 length equals 14 residues. Germline CDR1 and CDR2: LGHDT and YNNKEL (reference sequence). V lost 1 base to trimming and J lost 4 bases, with 11 bases between them. CDR3 in DNA: TGTGCCAGCAGCCAAGGGGCAGGGAGTTACGAGCAGTACTTC. This sequence encodes CASSQGAGSYEQYF.

The rearrangement joins TRBV6-2 or TRBV6-3 to TRBJ2-7, with D hard to call. The V end was cut by 0 bases, the J end by 0 bases, with 3 bases between. Per the germline V gene, CDR1 is MNHEY and CDR2 is SVGEGT. The CDR3 length is 13 residues. The CDR3 reads CASSYSRSYEQYV. As DNA, the CDR3 is TGTGCCAGCAGTTACTCGCGCTCCTACGAGCAGTACGTC.

This clonotype was seen a few times. This rearrangement joins TRBV6-1 to TRBJ2-2; D tentatively reads TRBD1 or TRBD2 (5 bases each). Germline CDR1 and CDR2: MNHNS and SASEGT. Deletions cut 2 bases from V and 9 bases from J, with 10 bases between. The CDR3 has 13 amino acids. CDR3 coding DNA: TGTGCCAGCAGTGAACGGGGCGGTAGGGAGCTGTTTTTT. Translating gives CASSERGGRELFF.

This clonotype was counted a few times. This chain connects TRBV9 to TRBJ2-4; TRBD1 matches at 12 bases. The germline V gene has CDR1 SGDLS and CDR2 YYNGEE. The CDR3 has 17 amino acids. V shed 3 bases and J 2 bases; nucleotides not matched to a gene: 6. This CDR3 is CASSARDRGRSKNIQYF. The DNA for the CDR3 is TGTGCCAGCAGCGCCAGGGACAGGGGGCGATCCAAAAACATTCAGTACTTC.

This clonotype was seen repeatedly, ten times or more. The chain carries TRBV5-1 and TRBJ2-4; the D gene is possibly TRBD2 (6 bases). The CDR3 loop spans 19 amino acids. The germline gives CDR1 SGHRS, CDR2 YFSETQ. V lost 1 base and J lost 3, with 23 bases in between. The CDR3 DNA reads TGCGCCAGCAGCTTGAACCCCGAAACCGGGGGTCTCTTCAAAAACATTCAGTACTTC. It yields the protein CASSLNPETGGLFKNIQYF.

The chain joins TRBV5-1 to TRBJ1-1; D gene unclear. The V end was cut by 4 bases, the J end by 10 bases, with 20 bases between. This CDR3 is 14 amino acids long. Germline V gene sequence: CDR1 SGHRS, CDR2 YFSETQ. CDR3 amino acids: CASSPRRMEGGAFF. The CDR3, as DNA: TGCGCCAGCAGCCCCAGACGGATGGAGGGAGGAGCTTTCTTT.

This clonotype was detected ten times or more. V gene TRBV2 combines with J gene TRBJ2-3; D may correspond to TRBD1 or TRBD2 (6 bases each). The germline V and J ends were trimmed by 11 bases and 2 bases, with 11 bases remaining between them. CDR3 size: 12 residues. CDR1 is SNHLY and CDR2 is FYNNEI in the germline V gene. The CDR3: CAGGGNTDTQYF. Here the CDR3 DNA reads TGTGCCGGAGGGGGGAACACAGATACGCAGTATTTT.

This clonotype has just a few counts. The chain has TRBV3-1 and TRBJ2-3; D possibly corresponds to TRBD2 (7 bases). Looked up from germline, CDR1 is LGHDT and CDR2 is YNNKEL (reference sequence). V was cut by 3 bases and J by 4 bases, with 20 bases left in between. This CDR3 is built from 17 residues. The CDR3 DNA reads as TGTGCCAGCAGCCAGGCCGGGGGCGGGGGAAGGGCAGATACGCAGTATTTT. Its translation is CASSQAGGGGRADTQYF.

This clonotype has ten or more counts. The V gene is TRBV4-2, the J gene TRBJ1-4; TRBD1 agrees at 8 bases. This CDR3 has 16 amino acids. Per germline, CDR1 LGHNA and CDR2 YNFKEQ. The ends lost 3 bases at V and 6 bases at J; junction bases unmatched: 9. The CDR3 DNA is TGTGCCAGCAGCCAGGGGCACAGGGGGAGGCATGAAAAACTGTTTTTT. Protein product: CASSQGHRGRHEKLFF.

This clonotype was observed at least ten times. The V and J genes are TRBV6-1 and TRBJ2-7; D gene uncertain. This CDR3 is 13 amino acids long. The germline gives CDR1 MNHNS, CDR2 SASEGT. V lost 8 bases to trimming and J lost 5 bases, with 16 bases between them. The CDR3 DNA is TGTGCCAGCTGGAACCGGGCCTTGGACGAGCAGTACTTC. Its translation: CASWNRALDEQYF.

This clonotype was found a few times. The chain has TRBV27 and TRBJ2-2, with D possibly being TRBD2 (5 bases). Trimming stripped 5 bases from V and 6 bases from J, with 16 bases between. Germline CDR1 and CDR2: MNHEY and SMNVEV (reference sequence). CDR3 length equals 15 residues. DNA of the CDR3: TGTGCCAGCAGTCGGGGAATGGGAAGGGCCGGGGAGCTGTTTTTT. Encoded protein: CASSRGMGRAGELFF.

The table lists this clonotype with many counts. J is TRBJ2-5 and V is TRBV12-5; tentatively, D is TRBD1 (7 bases). V lost 4 bases to trimming and J lost 5 bases, with 11 bases between them. CDR3 size: 13 residues. The germline CDR1 and CDR2 sequences are LGHNT and FRNRAP. The CDR3 bases are TGTGCTAGTGGTTCGACAGGGAGGGAGACCCAGTACTTC. Amino acids: CASGSTGRETQYF.

This clonotype showed up many times. The chain employs TRBV6-5 and TRBJ2-2; D possibly corresponds to TRBD2 (6 bases). Germline loops: CDR1 MNHEY, CDR2 SVGAGI. V lost 8 bases and J lost 1, with 8 bases in between. This CDR3 contains 13 residues. The DNA of the CDR3 is TGTGCCAGCGTGGAGGGGAACACCGGGGAGCTGTTTTTT. Its protein product is CASVEGNTGELFF.

This clonotype was seen a few times. J is TRBJ2-7 and V is TRBV5-4; a possible D gene is TRBD1 (6 bases). Trimming pared 2 bases from V and 3 bases from J, leaving 12 bases between. The germline CDR1 and CDR2 sequences are SGHNT and YYREEE (reference sequence). This CDR3 spans 14 amino acids. CDR3 DNA sequence: TGTGCCAGCAGCTTAGGGCAGGGGATCTACGAGCAGTACTTC. It specifies CASSLGQGIYEQYF.

This clonotype occurred a few times. This rearrangement joins TRBV5-1 to TRBJ2-5; D is tentatively TRBD1 or TRBD2 (5 bases each). Germline CDR1 is SGHRS and CDR2 is YFSETQ. V shed 2 bases and J shed 5 bases, with 10 bases lying between them. CDR3 length: 13 residues. CDR3 sequence: CASSFRGAETQYF. CDR3 sequence (DNA): TGCGCCAGCAGCTTCCGGGGCGCGGAGACCCAGTACTTC.

This chain uses TRBV10-3 with TRBJ1-3, with 10 bases identical to TRBD1. Germline trimming cut 10 bases from V and 0 bases from J; bases unmatched to any gene: 15. The CDR3 spans 18 residues. The V gene's germline CDR1 is ENHRY and CDR2 SYGVKD. DNA of the CDR3: TGTGCCACCCGGAGGGACAGGGGAGCCCCGGCCTCTGGAAACACCATATATTTT. This sequence encodes CATRRDRGAPASGNTIYF.

This chain joins TRBV15 and TRBJ1-4; no clear D. V lost 8 bases and J lost 5, with 15 bases in between. The length of the CDR3 is 14 residues. Germline CDR1 and CDR2: LNHNV and YYDKDF (reference sequence). Here the CDR3 DNA reads TGTGCCACCGCGGTCAGACGGGGAAATGAAAAACTGTTTTTT. Protein product: CATAVRRGNEKLFF.

This clonotype showed up many times. V gene TRBV4-3 combines with J gene TRBJ2-2; D is undetermined. Germline CDR1 LGHNA, CDR2 YSLEER. The CDR3 runs 15 residues. The V end lost 0 bases, the J end lost 6 bases, and 11 bases lay between the germline ends. CDR3 in DNA: TGCGCCAGCAGCCAAGATGATTTTAGTTCCGGGGAGCTGTTTTTT. This encodes CASSQDDFSSGELFF.